This entry lists 7 T cell receptor beta chains sequenced from one sample in a study of T-cell memory formation after mild COVID-19 (dated by TCRdb to the early 2020s). Receptor amplification or capture employed 5' RACE. TCRdb shows the sequencer as Illumina NovaSeq 6000. TCRdb cleaned the public reads at Q25 with fastp, built clones with MiXCR and kept in-frame beta chains. Every CDR3 protein is listed once, alongside the most common genes and DNA of its rows. Across this sample there are 450,000 to 650,000 distinct CDR3 sequences, with roughly 17% seen only once. In total, the top ten clones hold approximately 12% of the sample. Sample: PBMCs or a T cell subset sorted from them (not recorded which). All receptors come from an adult woman who had mild COVID-19 (a few samples of this study predate the infection). The sample titles of this study are shuffled in the database, so cell type and time point are left out; the donor was told from shared clones.

In this sample, this clonotype turned up a few times. The chain joins TRBV5-1 to TRBJ2-5; the match to TRBD1 covers 10 bases. This CDR3 comprises 17 residues. Germline CDR1 and CDR2: SGHRS and YFSETQ. V was clipped by 0 bases and J by 4 bases; unmatched bases: 9. CDR3 DNA: TGCGCCAGCAGCTTGGCACCGGGACAGGGGTACCGAGAGACCCAGTACTTC. Its protein is CASSLAPGQGYRETQYF.

The chain uses TRBV19 and TRBJ2-3, with a weak D call TRBD1 (5 bases). V lost 6 bases to trimming and J lost 1 base, with 8 bases between them. The CDR3 runs to 13 residues. CDR1 is LNHDA, CDR2 SQIVND, per germline (reference sequence). Here the CDR3 DNA reads TGTGCCAGTAGAACCAGGGGCACAGATACGCAGTATTTT. It is translated as CASRTRGTDTQYF. The full variable domain, its missing parts supplied by reference TRBV19 and TRBJ2-3, is DGGITQSPKYLFRKEGQNVTLSCEQNLNHDAMYWYRQDPGQGLRLIYYSQIVNDFQKGDIAEGYSVSREKKESFPLTVTSAQKNPTAFYLCASRTRGTDTQYFGPGTRLTVL.

This clonotype was counted at least ten times. The rearrangement joins TRBV4-1 to TRBJ2-7, with D perhaps matching TRBD2 (6 bases). V was cut by 5 bases and J by 1 base, with 15 bases left in between. The CDR3 has 15 amino acids. Germline assignment: CDR1 MGHRA and CDR2 YSYEKL. The CDR3 loop reads CASSAIWRGSYEQYF. The DNA for the CDR3 is TGCGCCAGCAGCGCCATTTGGCGGGGATCCTACGAGCAGTACTTC.

This clonotype was detected only a few times. V and J are TRBV5-8 and TRBJ2-6; 8 bases are shared with TRBD1. This CDR3 is built from 16 residues. V lost 5 bases to trimming and J lost 3 bases; unmatched junction nucleotides: 7. Germline V gene sequence: CDR1 SGHTS, CDR2 YDEGEE. The CDR3 spells CASRERTGSGANVLTF. CDR3 sequence (DNA): TGTGCCAGCAGGGAACGGACAGGGAGTGGGGCCAACGTCCTGACTTTC.

The genes are TRBV20-1 and TRBJ1-2, with D possibly matching TRBD1 (5 bases). The CDR3 totals 13 residues. Germline values: CDR1 DFQATT, CDR2 SNEGSKA (reference sequence). V gave up 1 base and J gave up 5 bases, with 11 bases separating them. The CDR3 region is CSARGETEYGYTF. Written as DNA, the CDR3 is TGCAGTGCTAGAGGAGAGACAGAGTATGGCTACACCTTC.

This chain links TRBV4-1 with TRBJ2-5; tentatively, D is TRBD1 (6 bases). V was clipped by 4 bases and J by 0 bases, with 12 bases between them. The germline V gene encodes CDR1 MGHRA and CDR2 YSYEKL. CDR3 length: 15 residues. Here the CDR3 reads CASSRTTGYQETQYF. For the CDR3, the DNA is TGCGCCAGCAGCCGAACTACAGGGTACCAAGAGACCCAGTACTTC.

A few counts support this clonotype. The gene calls are TRBV12-3 or TRBV12-4 and TRBJ2-1; 7 positions match TRBD2. V shed 7 bases and J 6 bases; nucleotides not matched to a gene: 3. The CDR3 is made up of 12 amino acids. The CDR3 protein is CASTPGGNEQFF. The CDR3 bases are TGTGCCAGCACCCCGGGGGGCAATGAGCAGTTCTTC.